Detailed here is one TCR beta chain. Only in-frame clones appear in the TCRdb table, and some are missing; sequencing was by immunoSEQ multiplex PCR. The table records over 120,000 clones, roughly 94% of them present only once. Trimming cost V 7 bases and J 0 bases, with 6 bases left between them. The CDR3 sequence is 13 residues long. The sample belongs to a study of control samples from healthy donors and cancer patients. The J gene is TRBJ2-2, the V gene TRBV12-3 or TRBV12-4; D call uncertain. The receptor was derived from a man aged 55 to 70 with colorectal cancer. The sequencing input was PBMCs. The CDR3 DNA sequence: TGTGCCAGCACAAGGTCGAACACCGGGGAGCTGTTTTTT. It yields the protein CASTRSNTGELFF.